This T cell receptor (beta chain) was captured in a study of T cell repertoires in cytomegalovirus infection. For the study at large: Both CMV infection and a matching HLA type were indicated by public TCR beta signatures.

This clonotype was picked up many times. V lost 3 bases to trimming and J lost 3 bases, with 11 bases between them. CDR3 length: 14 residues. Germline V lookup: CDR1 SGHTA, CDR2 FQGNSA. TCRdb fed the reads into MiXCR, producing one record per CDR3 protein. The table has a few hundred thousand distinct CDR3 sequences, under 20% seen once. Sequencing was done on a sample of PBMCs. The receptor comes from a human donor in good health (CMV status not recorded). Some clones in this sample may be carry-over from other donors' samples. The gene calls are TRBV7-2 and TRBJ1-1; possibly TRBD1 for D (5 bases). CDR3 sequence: CASSFDGTYTEAFF. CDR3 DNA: TGTGCCAGCAGCTTCGACGGGACGTACACTGAAGCTTTCTTT.